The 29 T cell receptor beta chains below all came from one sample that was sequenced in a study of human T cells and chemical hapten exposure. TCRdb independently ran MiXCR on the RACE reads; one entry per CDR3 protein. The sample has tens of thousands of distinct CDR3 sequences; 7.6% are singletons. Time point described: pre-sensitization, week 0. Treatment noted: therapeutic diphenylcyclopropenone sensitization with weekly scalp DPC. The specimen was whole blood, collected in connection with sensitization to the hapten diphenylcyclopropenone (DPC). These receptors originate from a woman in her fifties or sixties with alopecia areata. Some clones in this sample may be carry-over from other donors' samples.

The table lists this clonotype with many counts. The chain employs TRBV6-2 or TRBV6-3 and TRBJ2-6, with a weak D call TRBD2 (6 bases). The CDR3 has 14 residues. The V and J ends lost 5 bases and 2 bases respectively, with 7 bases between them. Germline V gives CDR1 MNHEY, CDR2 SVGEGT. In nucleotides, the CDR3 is TGTGCCAGCAGTCAGCGGGCTGGGGCCAACGTCCTGACTTTC. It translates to CASSQRAGANVLTF.

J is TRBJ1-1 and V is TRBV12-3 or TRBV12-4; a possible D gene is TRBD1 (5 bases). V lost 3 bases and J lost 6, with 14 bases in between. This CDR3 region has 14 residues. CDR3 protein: CASSFRGGRPEAFF. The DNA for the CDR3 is TGTGCCAGCAGTTTCCGGGGCGGCAGGCCTGAAGCTTTCTTT.

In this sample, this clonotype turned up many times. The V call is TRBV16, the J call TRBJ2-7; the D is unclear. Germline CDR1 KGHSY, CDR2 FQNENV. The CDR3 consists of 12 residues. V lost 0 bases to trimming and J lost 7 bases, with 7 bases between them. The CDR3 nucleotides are TGTGCCAGCAGCCAATCTACAAGGGAGCAGTACTTC. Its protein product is CASSQSTREQYF.

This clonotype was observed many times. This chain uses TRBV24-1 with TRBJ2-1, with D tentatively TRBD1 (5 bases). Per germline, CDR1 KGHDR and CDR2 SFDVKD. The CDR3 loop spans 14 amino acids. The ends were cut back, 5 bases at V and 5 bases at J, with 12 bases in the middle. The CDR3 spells CATSGGFRDNEQFF. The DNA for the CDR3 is TGTGCCACCAGTGGGGGTTTCAGGGACAATGAGCAGTTCTTC.

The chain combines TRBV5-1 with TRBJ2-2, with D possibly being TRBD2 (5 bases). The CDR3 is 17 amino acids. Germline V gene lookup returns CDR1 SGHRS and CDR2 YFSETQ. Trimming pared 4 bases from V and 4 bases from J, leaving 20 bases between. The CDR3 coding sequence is TGCGCCAGCAGCCCCGGGATAGGTGGCTTCGGCACCGGGGAGCTGTTTTTT. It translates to CASSPGIGGFGTGELFF.

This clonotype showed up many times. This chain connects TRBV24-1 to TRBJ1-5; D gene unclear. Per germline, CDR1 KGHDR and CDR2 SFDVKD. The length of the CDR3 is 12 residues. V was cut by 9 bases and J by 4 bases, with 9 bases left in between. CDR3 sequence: CATEAPNQPQHF. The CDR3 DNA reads TGTGCCACCGAGGCCCCGAATCAGCCCCAGCATTTT.

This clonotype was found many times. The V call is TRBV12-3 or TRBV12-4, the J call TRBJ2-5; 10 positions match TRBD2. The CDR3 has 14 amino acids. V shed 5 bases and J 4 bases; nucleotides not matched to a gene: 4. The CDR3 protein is CASSPSGSGETQYF. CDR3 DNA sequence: TGTGCCAGCAGTCCTAGCGGGAGCGGAGAGACCCAGTACTTC.

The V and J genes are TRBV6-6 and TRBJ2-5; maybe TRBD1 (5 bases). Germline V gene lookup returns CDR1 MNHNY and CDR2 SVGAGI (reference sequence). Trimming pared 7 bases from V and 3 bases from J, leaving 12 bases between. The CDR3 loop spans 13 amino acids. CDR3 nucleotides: TGTGCCAGCATTCCACCAGGGAAAGAGACCCAGTACTTC. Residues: CASIPPGKETQYF.

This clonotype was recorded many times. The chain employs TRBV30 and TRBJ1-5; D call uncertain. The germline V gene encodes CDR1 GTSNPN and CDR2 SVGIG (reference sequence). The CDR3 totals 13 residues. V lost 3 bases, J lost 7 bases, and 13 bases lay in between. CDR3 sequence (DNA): TGTGCCTGGAGCCGCGGGCTCGAACAGCCCCAGCATTTT. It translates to CAWSRGLEQPQHF.

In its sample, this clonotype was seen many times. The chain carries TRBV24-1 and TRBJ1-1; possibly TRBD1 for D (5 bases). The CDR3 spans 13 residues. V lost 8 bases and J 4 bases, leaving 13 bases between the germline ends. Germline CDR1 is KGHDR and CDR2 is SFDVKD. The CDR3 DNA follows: TGTGCCACCAAAAAAGGGGTTGGCACTGAAGCTTTCTTT. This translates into CATKKGVGTEAFF.

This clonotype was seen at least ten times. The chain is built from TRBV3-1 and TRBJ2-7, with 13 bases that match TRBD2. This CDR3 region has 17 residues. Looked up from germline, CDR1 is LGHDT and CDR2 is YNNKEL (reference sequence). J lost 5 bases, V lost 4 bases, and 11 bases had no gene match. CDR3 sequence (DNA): TGTGCCAGCAGCCGACGCAGGACTAGCGGGAGAACCGACGAGCAGTACTTC. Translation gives CASSRRRTSGRTDEQYF.

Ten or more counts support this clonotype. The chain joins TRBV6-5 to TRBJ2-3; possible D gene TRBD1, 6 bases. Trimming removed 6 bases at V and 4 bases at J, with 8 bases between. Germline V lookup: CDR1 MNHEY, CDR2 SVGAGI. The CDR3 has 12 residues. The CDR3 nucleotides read TGTGCCAGCAGAACAGGGTCAGATACGCAGTATTTT. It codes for CASRTGSDTQYF.

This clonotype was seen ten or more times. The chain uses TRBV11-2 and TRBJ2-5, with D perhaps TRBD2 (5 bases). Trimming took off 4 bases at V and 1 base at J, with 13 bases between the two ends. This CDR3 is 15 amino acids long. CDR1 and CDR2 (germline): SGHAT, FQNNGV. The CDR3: CASSSSTLAQETQYF. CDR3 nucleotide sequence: TGTGCCAGCAGCTCCTCGACTCTAGCCCAAGAGACCCAGTACTTC.

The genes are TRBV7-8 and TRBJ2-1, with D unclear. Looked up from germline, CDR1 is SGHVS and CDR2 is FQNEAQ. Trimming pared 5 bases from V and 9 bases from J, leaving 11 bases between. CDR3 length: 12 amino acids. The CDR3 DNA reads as TGTGCCAGCAGCCCGCCAATGGGTGAGCAGTTCTTC. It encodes CASSPPMGEQFF.

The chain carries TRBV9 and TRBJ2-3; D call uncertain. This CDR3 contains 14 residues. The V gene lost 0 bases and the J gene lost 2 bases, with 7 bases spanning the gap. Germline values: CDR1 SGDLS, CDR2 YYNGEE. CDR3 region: CASSVGLPTDTQYF. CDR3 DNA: TGTGCCAGCAGCGTAGGACTCCCCACAGATACGCAGTATTTT.

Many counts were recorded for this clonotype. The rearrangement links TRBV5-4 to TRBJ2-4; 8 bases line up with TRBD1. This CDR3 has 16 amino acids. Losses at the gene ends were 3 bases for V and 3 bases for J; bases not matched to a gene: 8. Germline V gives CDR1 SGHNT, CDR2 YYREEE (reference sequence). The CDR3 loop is CASSSQGARDKNIQYF. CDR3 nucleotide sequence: TGTGCCAGCAGCTCTCAGGGGGCGCGAGACAAAAACATTCAGTACTTC.

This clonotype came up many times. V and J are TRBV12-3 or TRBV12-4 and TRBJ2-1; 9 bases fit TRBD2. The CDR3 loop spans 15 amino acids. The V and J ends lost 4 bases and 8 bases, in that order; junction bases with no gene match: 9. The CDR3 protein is CASSSSGRMSDEQFF. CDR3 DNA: TGTGCCAGCAGTTCCAGCGGGAGGATGAGCGATGAGCAGTTCTTC.

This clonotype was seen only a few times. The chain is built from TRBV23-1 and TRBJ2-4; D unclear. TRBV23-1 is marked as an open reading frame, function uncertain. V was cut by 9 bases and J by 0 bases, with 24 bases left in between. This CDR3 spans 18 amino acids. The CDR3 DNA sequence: TGCGCCAGAACCTCTTTCGTACGGTCGAATATAGCCAAAAACATTCAGTACTTC. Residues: CARTSFVRSNIAKNIQYF.

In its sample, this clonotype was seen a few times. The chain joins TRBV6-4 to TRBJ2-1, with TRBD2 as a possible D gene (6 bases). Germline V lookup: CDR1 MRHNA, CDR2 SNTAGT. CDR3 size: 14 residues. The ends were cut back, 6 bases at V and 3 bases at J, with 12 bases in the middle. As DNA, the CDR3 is TGTGCCAGCAGCCTCGTGGGGGGCTACAATGAGCAGTTCTTC. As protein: CASSLVGGYNEQFF.

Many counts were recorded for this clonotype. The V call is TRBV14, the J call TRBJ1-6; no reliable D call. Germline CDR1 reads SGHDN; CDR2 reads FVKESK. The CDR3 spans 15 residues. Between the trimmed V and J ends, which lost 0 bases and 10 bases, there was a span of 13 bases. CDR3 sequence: CASSQDPSFYSPLHF. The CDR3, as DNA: TGTGCCAGCAGCCAAGACCCAAGCTTCTACTCACCCCTCCACTTT.

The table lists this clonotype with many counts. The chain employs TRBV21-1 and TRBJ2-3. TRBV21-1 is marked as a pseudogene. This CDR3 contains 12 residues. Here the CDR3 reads CASSNQMVTQYF. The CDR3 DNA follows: TGTGCCAGCAGCAATCAGATGGTTACGCAGTATTTT.

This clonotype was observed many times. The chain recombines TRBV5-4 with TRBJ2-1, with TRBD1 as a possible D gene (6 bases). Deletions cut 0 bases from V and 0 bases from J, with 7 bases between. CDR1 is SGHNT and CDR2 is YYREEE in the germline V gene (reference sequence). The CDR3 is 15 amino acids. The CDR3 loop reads CASSLGGPSYNEQFF. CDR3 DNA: TGTGCCAGCAGCTTGGGGGGGCCCTCCTACAATGAGCAGTTCTTC.

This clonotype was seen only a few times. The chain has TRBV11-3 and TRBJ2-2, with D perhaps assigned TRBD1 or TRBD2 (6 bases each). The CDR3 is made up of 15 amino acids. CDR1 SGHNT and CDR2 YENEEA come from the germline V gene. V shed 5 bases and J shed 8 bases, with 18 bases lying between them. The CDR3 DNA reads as TGTGCCAGCAGCCCATCGGGGGCCAGCCCGGGGGAGCTGTTTTTT. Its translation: CASSPSGASPGELFF.

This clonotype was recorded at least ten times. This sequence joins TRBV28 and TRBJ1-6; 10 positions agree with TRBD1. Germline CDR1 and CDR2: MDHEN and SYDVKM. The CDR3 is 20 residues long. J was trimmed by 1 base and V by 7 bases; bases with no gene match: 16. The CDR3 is CASIYARDRGIVSYNSPLHF. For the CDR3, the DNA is TGTGCCAGCATCTACGCCCGGGACAGGGGAATTGTGTCCTATAATTCACCCCTCCACTTT.

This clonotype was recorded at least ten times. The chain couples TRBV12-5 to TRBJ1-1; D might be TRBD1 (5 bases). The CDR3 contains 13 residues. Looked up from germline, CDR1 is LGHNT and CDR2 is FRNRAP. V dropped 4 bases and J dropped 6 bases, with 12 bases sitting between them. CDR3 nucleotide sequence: TGTGCTAGTGGTTCCCCTGGGGGTGCTGAAGCTTTCTTT. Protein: CASGSPGGAEAFF.

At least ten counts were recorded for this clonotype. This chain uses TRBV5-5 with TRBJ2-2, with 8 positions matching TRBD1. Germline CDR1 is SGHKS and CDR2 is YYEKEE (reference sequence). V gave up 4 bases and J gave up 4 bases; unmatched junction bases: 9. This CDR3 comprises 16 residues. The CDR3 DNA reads TGTGCCAGCAGCGTAGCAGGGGGCGCCGGCACCGGGGAGCTGTTTTTT. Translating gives CASSVAGGAGTGELFF.

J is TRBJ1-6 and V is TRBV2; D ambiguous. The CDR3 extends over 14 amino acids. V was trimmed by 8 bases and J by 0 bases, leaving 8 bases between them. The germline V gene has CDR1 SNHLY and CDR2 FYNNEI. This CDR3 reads CASQESSYNSPLHF. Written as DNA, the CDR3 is TGTGCCAGCCAAGAGAGCTCCTATAATTCACCCCTCCACTTT.

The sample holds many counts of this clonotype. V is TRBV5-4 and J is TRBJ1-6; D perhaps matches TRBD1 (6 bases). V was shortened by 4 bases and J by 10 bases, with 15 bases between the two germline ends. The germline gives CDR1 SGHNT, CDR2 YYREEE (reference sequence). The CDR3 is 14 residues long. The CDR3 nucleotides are TGTGCCAGCAGCCGCCGGGACACTAACTCACCCCTCCACTTT. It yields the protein CASSRRDTNSPLHF.

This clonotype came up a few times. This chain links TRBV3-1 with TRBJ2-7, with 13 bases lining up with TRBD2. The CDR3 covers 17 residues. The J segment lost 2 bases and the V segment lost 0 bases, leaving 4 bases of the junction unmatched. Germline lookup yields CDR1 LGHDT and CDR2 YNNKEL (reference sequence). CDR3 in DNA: TGTGCCAGCAGCCAAGAGGGGACTAGCGGGGAAGCCTACGAGCAGTACTTC. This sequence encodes CASSQEGTSGEAYEQYF.